The entry that follows covers one T cell receptor (beta chain) sequence. What it binds is not known. This specimen comes from a study of blood T cells in healthy people across ages. General study results and limits: The CMV status of each donor remained undetermined, and this could have confounded shifts in expanded clonotypes.

Sample-barcoded 5' priming and a J-beta primer mix drove a second PCR of about 6 to 12 cycles. TCRdb redid the calling of the 5' RACE reads with MiXCR, one entry per CDR3 protein. The table has 1.5 million to 2 million distinct CDR3 sequences, around 50% seen once; the top ten hold more than 2%. The sample taken for sequencing was blood. The TCR comes from a woman aged 40-49 years in good health.

CDR3 protein: CASSRGQGVYTF. In DNA, the CDR3 is TGCGCCAGCAGCCGAGGACAGGGCGTTTACACCTTC. The chain combines TRBV4-1 with TRBJ1-2, with TRBD1 matching over 8 bases. J gave up 11 bases and V 4 bases, and 6 bases lay outside the gene matches. This CDR3 is built from 12 residues. Per the germline V gene, CDR1 is MGHRA and CDR2 is YSYEKL.